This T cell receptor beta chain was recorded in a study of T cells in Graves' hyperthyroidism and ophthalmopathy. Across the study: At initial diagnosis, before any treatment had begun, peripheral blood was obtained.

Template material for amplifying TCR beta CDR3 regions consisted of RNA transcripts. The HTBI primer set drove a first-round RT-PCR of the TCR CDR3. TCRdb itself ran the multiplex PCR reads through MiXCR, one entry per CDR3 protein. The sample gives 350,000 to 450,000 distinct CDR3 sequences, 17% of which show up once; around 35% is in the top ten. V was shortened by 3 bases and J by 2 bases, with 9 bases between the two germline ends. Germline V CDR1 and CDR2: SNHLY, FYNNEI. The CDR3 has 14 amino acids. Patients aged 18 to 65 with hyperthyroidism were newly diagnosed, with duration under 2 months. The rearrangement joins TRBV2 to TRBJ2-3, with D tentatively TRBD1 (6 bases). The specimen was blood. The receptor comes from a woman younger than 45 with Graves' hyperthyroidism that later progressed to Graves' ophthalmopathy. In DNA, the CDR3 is TGTGCCAGCAGTGAGGGGGCTAACACAGATACGCAGTATTTT. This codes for CASSEGANTDTQYF.